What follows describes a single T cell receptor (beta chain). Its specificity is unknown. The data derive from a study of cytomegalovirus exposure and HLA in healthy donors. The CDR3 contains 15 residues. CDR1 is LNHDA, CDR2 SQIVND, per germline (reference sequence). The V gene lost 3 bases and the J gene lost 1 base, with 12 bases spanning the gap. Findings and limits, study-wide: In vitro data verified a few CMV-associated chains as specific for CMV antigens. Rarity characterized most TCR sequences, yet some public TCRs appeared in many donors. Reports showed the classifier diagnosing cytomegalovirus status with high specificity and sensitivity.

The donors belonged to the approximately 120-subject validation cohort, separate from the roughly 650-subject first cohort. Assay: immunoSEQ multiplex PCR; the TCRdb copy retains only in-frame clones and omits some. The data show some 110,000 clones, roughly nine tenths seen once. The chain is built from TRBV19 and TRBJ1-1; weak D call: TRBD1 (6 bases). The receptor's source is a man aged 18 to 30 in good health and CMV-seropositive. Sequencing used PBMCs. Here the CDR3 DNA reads TGTGCCAGTAGTATTACCGGGACAACGAACACTGAAGCTTTCTTT. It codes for CASSITGTTNTEAFF.